This TCR beta chain was sequenced during a study of T cells in Graves' hyperthyroidism and ophthalmopathy. General study results and limits: Appearing also in blood were most of the thyroid clonotypes expanded above 0.001. Model output signaled ophthalmopathy a median about seven months ahead of onset.

Of note for this clonotype: The antigen is unknown.

There are 14 residues in the CDR3. The trim removed 7 bases at V and 1 base at J, leaving 7 bases unmatched. The V gene's germline CDR1 is MDHEN and CDR2 SYDVKM. Amplified TCR beta CDR3 regions derived from RNA transcripts. Using the HTBI primer set, a first-round RT-PCR was run on the TCR CDR3. Each CDR3 protein is one row after TCRdb ran MiXCR on the multiplex PCR reads. The profile shows about half a million distinct CDR3 sequences, around 20% of them singletons. Exclusion of patients followed from uncontrolled infection, other autoimmune disease, pregnancy or lactation. Extraction of PBMCs used around 9.6 ml of fresh peripheral blood.

The clonotype was recovered from a man between 18 and 35 years old with Graves' hyperthyroidism. The V call is TRBV28, the J call TRBJ2-7, with TRBD1 matching 7 bases. Sequencing was performed on blood. The CDR3 here is CASMPGQPSYEQYF. The CDR3 DNA is TGTGCCAGCATGCCGGGACAGCCGTCCTACGAGCAGTACTTC.